A single sample gave rise to the 10 T cell receptor beta chains below, sequenced in a study of chemoradiotherapy in HPV16-positive cancers. Assay: immunoSEQ multiplex PCR; the TCRdb copy retains only in-frame clones and omits some. The sample shows roughly 8,400 clones, roughly 78% of them seen only once. The specimen was collected from a patient who underwent chemoradiotherapy. The receptor source for this set is a human donor with HPV-associated anogenital cancer.

The CDR3 bases are TGTGCCAGCAGCTTAACAGGAAGCTCCTACGAGCAGTACTTC. This encodes CASSLTGSSYEQYF. The rearrangement links TRBV7-2 to TRBJ2-7, with TRBD1 as a possible D gene (5 bases). Trimming shortened V by 2 bases and J by 0 bases, and 8 bases separated the two germline ends. Germline CDR1 SGHTA, CDR2 FQGNSA. This CDR3 contains 14 residues. The whole variable domain, remainder taken from reference TRBV7-2 and TRBJ2-7, is GAGVSQSPSNKVTEKGKDVELRCDPISGHTALYWYRQSLGQGLEFLIYFQGNSAPDKSGLPSDRFSAERTGGSVSTLTIQRTQQEDSAVYLCASSLTGSSYEQYFGPGTRLTVT.

The sample holds a few counts of this clone. This chain joins TRBV2 and TRBJ1-2; D unresolved. CDR1 SNHLY and CDR2 FYNNEI come from the germline V gene. V was clipped by 6 bases and J by 3 bases, with 11 bases between them. The CDR3 contains 13 residues. The CDR3, as DNA: TGTGCCAGCAGGCCGGGTGGGCACTATGGCTACACCTTC. Amino acid sequence: CASRPGGHYGYTF.

On this clone itself: This specimen includes other DNA sequences encoding the same CDR3. The rearrangement uses TRBV7-9 and TRBJ2-3; TRBD2 aligns across 7 bases. The CDR3 loop spans 15 amino acids. Trimming at V came to 1 base and at J to 2 bases, leaving 3 bases not matched to a gene. The germline V gene encodes CDR1 SEHNR and CDR2 FQNEAQ (reference sequence). The CDR3 reads CASSLGGGVTDTQYF. The CDR3 DNA follows: TGTGCCAGCAGCTTAGGGGGGGGAGTCACAGATACGCAGTATTTT.

The chain is built from TRBV6-1 and TRBJ1-3, with D possibly being TRBD1 (6 bases). The CDR3 has 14 residues. CDR1 is MNHNS, CDR2 SASEGT, per germline. Trimming removed 3 bases at V and 2 bases at J, with 8 bases between. CDR3 sequence reads: CASSEHRAGNTIYF. The DNA of the CDR3 is TGTGCCAGCAGTGAGCACAGGGCTGGAAACACCATATATTTT.

This sequence joins TRBV5-6 and TRBJ1-5; TRBD1 might be the D (5 bases). The germline gives CDR1 SGHDT, CDR2 YYEEEE. The germline V and J ends were trimmed by 1 base and 3 bases, with 11 bases remaining between them. This CDR3 is 15 amino acids long. The CDR3 DNA sequence: TGTGCCAGCAGCTTGTATGACAGCCTCAATCAGCCCCAGCATTTT. It is translated as CASSLYDSLNQPQHF. The full variable domain, completed using reference TRBV5-6 and TRBJ1-5, is DAGVTQSPTHLIKTRGQQVTLRCSPKSGHDTVSWYQQALGQGPQFIFQYYEEEERQRGNFPDRFSGHQFPNYSSELNVNALLLGDSALYLCASSLYDSLNQPQHFGDGTRLSIL.

CDR3: CASSKGYSGAKVGGYTF. The CDR3 DNA follows: TGTGCCAGCAGCAAAGGTTACAGTGGGGCCAAAGTTGGTGGCTACACCTTC. The rearrangement links TRBV13 to TRBJ1-2; TRBD1 might be the D (5 bases). The germline V gene encodes CDR1 PRHDT and CDR2 FYEKMQ (reference sequence). CDR3 length: 17 amino acids. The V end lost 5 bases, the J end lost 7 bases, and 26 bases lay between the germline ends.

The V and J genes are TRBV5-6 and TRBJ2-5; D uncertain. CDR1 and CDR2 (germline): SGHDT, YYEEEE. The germline V and J ends were trimmed by 0 bases and 4 bases, with 7 bases remaining between them. CDR3 length: 13 residues. The chain's CDR3 is CASSLGAGETQYF. The CDR3 DNA sequence: TGTGCCAGCAGCTTGGGGGCAGGAGAGACCCAGTACTTC.

The chain couples TRBV7-3 to TRBJ2-3; 10 positions agree with TRBD2. V was clipped by 5 bases and J by 14 bases; unmatched bases: 16. The CDR3 is 15 amino acids. Germline V gene sequence: CDR1 SGHTA, CDR2 FQGTGA. In DNA, the CDR3 is TGTGCCAGCAGCGGAAATAGCGGGGGGTCCCCCCCGCCGTATTTT. This codes for CASSGNSGGSPPPYF.

This clone was seen more than once but under ten times. V and J are TRBV10-3 and TRBJ2-1; the match to TRBD2 covers 11 bases. Trimming took 10 bases from V and 4 from J; bases not matched to a gene: 6. The germline gives CDR1 ENHRY, CDR2 SYGVKD. The CDR3 loop spans 14 amino acids. CDR3 coding DNA: TGTGCCACAAATAGCGGGGGGGATTACAATGAGCAGTTCTTC. Its translation: CATNSGGDYNEQFF.

This clone was seen only a few times. The chain is built from TRBV27 and TRBJ2-7, with 7 bases aligning to TRBD1. Germline trimming cut 7 bases from V and 1 base from J; bases unmatched to any gene: 1. The CDR3 covers 12 residues. The germline V gene has CDR1 MNHEY and CDR2 SMNVEV (reference sequence). The CDR3, as DNA: TGTGCCAGCATGGGACAGTCCTACGAGCAGTACTTC. This gives the protein CASMGQSYEQYF.